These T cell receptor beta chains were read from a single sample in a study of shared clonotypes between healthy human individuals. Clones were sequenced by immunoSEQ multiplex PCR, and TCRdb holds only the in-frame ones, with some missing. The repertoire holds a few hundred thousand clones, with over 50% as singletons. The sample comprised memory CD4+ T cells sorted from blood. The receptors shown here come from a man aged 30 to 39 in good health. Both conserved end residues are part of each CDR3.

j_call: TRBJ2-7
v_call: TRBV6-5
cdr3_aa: CASSYSAGASVEQYF

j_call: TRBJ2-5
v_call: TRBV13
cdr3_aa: CASSRRTSKETQYF

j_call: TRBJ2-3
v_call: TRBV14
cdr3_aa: CASRRLGTDTQYF

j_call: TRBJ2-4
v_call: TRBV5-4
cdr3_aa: CASSPPGGAGNIQYF

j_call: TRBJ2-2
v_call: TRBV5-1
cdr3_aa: CASRSSSLIGTGELFF

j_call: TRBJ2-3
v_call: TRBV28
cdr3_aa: CASSSNGFGADTQYF

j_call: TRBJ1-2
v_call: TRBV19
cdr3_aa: CASNNGGQIQNYGYTF

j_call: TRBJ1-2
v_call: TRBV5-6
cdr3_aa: CASSSSFDRWSYGYTF

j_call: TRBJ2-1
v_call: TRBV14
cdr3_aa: CASSQDRKTDYTPYEQFF

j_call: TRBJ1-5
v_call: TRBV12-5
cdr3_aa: CASGRRMTGGGGPQHF

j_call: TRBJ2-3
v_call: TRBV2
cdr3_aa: CASSVEAGAPLAQYF

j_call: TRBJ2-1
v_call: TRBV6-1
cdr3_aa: CASSFVGAGGNEQFF

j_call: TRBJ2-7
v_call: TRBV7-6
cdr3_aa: CASSPYLSGSSYEQYF

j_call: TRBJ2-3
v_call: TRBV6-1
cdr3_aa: CASTLGGGGTDTQYF

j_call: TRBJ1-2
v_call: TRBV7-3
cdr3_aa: CASSLRAGGDYGYTF

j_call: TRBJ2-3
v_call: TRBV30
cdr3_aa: CATVWGAVTDTQYF

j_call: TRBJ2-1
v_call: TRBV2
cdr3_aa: CASRVGLGLEQFF

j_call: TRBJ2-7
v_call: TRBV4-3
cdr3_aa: CASSQGGLAGGSYEQYF

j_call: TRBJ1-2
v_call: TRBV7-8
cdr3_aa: CASSFPPTYSNYGYTF

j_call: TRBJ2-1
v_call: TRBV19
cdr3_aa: CASSPRRGGQYNEQFF

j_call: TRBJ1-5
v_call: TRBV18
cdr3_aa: CASSPGKMGQGVGNQPQHF

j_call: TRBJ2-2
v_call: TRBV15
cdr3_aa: CATSGQTGVATGELFF

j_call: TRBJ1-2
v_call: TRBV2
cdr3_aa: CASSIGRGNAYGYTF

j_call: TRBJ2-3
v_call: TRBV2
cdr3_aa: CASSDLSSDTQYF

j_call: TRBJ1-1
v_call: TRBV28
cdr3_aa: CASRVQEFMNTEAFF

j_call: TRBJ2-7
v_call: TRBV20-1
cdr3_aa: CSVRDGYEQYF

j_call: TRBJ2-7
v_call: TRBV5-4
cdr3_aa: CASSEPGQGVYEQYF

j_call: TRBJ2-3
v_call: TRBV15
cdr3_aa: CATSRDLGGFQGKDTQYF

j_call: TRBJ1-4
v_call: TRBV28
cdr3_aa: CASSRQSPGTNEKLFF

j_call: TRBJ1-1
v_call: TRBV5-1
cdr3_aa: CASSLGLIPVAEAFF

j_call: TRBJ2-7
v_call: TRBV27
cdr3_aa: CASSLAGRGYEQYF

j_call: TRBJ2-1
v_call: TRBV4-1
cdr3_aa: CASSQGLAATYNEQFF

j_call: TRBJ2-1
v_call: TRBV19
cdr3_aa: CASTGGPGGGLGYYNEQFF

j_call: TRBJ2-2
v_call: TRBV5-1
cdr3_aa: CASSSGLAGGPRTGELFF

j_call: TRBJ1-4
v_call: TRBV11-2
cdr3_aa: CASSLGREGEKLFF